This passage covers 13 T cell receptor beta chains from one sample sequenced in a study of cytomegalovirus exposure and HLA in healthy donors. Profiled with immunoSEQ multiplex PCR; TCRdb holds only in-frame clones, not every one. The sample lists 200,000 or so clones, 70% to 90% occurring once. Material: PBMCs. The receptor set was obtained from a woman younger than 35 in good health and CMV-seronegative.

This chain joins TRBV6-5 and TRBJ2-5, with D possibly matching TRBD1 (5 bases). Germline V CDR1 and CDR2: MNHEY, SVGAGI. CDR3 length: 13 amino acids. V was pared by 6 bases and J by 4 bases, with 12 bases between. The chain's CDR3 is CASRTVGLETQYF. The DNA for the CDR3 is TGTGCCAGCAGGACAGTAGGTTTAGAGACCCAGTACTTC.

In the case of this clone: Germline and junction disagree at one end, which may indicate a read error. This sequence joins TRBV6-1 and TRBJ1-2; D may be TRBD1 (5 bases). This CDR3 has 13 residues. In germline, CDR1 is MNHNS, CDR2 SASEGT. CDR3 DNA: TGTGCCAGCAGCGAAGGGGTACAGTATGGCTACACCTTC. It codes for CASSEGVQYGYTF.

CDR3 in DNA: TGTGCCAGTAGTATCCCCTCGGACAGGGGAGAGTTCAATGGCTACACCTTC. Translating gives CASSIPSDRGEFNGYTF. The chain uses TRBV19 and TRBJ1-2; TRBD1 aligns across 9 bases. V lost 3 bases, J lost 6 bases, and 14 bases stayed unmatched. This CDR3 is built from 17 residues. CDR1 and CDR2 from the germline V gene are LNHDA and SQIVND (reference sequence).

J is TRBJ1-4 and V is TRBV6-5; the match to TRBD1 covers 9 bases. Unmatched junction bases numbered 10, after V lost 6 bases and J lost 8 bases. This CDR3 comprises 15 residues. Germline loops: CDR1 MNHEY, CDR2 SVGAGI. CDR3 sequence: CASSGFGTGKEKLFF. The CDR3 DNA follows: TGTGCCAGCAGCGGATTTGGGACAGGGAAAGAAAAACTGTTTTTT.

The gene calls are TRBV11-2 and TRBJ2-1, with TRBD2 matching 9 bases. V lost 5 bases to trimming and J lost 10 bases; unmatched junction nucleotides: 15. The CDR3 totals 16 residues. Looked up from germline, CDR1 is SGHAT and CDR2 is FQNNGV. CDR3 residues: CASSRQGSGGGREQFF. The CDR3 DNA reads TGTGCCAGCAGCCGACAGGGTAGCGGGGGCGGAAGGGAGCAGTTCTTC.

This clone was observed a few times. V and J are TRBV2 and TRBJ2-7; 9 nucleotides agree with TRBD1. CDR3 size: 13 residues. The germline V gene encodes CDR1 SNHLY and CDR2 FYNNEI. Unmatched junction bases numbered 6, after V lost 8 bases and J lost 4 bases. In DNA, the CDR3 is TGTGCCAGCTCCGGGACAGGGCCATACGAGCAGTACTTC. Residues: CASSGTGPYEQYF.

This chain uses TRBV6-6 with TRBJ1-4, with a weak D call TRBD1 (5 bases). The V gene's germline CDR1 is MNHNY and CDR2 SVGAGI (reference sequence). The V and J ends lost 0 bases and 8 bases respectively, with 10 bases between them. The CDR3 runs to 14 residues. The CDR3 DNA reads TGTGCCAGCAGTTACTCGCAGGGCTGGGAAAAACTGTTTTTT. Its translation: CASSYSQGWEKLFF.

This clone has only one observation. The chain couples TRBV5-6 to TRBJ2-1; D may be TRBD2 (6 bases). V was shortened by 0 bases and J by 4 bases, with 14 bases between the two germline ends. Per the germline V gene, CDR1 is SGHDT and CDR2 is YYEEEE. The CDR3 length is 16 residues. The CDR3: CASSLGVAEDYNEQFF. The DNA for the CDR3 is TGTGCCAGCAGCTTGGGTGTAGCGGAAGATTACAATGAGCAGTTCTTC.

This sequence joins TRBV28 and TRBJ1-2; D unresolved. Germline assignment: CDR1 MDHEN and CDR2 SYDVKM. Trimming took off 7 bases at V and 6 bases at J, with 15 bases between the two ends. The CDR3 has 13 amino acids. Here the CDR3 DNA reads TGTGCCAGCAATGGTTTGACCGGGAATGGCTACACCTTC. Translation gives CASNGLTGNGYTF.

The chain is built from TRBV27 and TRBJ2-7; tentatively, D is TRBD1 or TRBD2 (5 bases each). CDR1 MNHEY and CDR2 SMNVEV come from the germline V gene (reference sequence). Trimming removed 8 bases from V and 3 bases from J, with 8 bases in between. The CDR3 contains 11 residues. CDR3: CASGGGYEQYF. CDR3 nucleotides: TGTGCCAGCGGGGGTGGCTACGAGCAGTACTTC.

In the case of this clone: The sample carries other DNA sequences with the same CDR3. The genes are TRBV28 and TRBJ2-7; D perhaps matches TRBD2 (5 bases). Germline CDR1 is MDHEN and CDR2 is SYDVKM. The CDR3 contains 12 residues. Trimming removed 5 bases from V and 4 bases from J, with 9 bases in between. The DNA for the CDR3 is TGTGCCAGCAGTCTTCCGGGGTACGAGCAGTACTTC. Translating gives CASSLPGYEQYF.

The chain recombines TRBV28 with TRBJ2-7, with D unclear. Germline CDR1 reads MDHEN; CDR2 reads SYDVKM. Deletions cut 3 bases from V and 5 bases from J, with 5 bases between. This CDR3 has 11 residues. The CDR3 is CASSFVHEQYF. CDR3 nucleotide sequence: TGTGCCAGCAGTTTCGTCCACGAGCAGTACTTC.

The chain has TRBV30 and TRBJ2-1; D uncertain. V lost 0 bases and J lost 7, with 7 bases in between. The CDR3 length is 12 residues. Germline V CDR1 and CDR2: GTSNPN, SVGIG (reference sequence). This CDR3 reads CAWSVMPNEQFF. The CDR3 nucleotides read TGTGCCTGGAGTGTAATGCCGAATGAGCAGTTCTTC.